This T cell receptor (beta chain) was obtained from a study of T cells after yellow fever vaccination. Only a few counts were recorded for this clonotype. Its antigen is not known. Template switching by 5'RACE produced TCR cDNA, adding a universal primer site and UMIs. TCRdb redid the calling of the 5' RACE reads with MiXCR, one entry per CDR3 protein. The top ten clones hold around a third of a sample with 60,000 to 85,000 distinct CDR3 sequences, about 7% of them seen once. Study-level findings and limits: Abundant bulk-population clonotypes could contaminate the FACS-sorted repertoires.

The sequencing used CD8+ T cells sorted from PBMCs, collected 45 days after the first yellow fever vaccination. The clonotype comes from a man aged 18-30 years who received the YFV17D yellow fever vaccine.

CDR3 residues: CASSQGYQLLEGEQYF. CDR3 DNA sequence: TGTGCCAGCAGCCAAGGATACCAGCTCCTGGAAGGGGAGCAGTACTTC. V gene TRBV3-1 combines with J gene TRBJ2-7; D is ambiguous. Germline V gene sequence: CDR1 LGHDT, CDR2 YNNKEL (reference sequence). The CDR3 has 16 amino acids. V dropped 1 base and J dropped 7 bases, with 20 bases sitting between them.